This is a list of T cell receptor beta chains from one sample in a study of T cells in tuberculosis. The method was immunoSEQ multiplex PCR; TCRdb's version includes in-frame clones alone and lacks a portion of them. The sample carries 54,000 or so clones, under 90% recorded once. The sequencing sample was made of CD1b-GMM tetramer-negative cells sorted from PBMCs. Receptors were obtained from an adult woman with latent tuberculosis. The conserved cysteine and the conserved F or W are not part of the CDR3 here. Size is omitted from some rows. Given values are once, few, many or a class for expanded clones.

TRBJ1-5 . 15 TRBV18 ASSPGLGGYSNQPQH
TRBJ1-1 . 12 TRBV19 ASRMGQANTEAF
TRBJ1-1 few 11 TRBV29-1 SGYRDRVTEAF
TRBJ1-1 . 12 TRBV6-5 ASSYSLQGTEAF
TRBJ2-1 . 11 TRBV4-1 ASASGTYNEQF
TRBJ1-5 . 14 TRBV28 ASSDMGQVLVQPQH
TRBJ2-6 . 19 TRBV28 ASSLYLRGQGINSGANVLT
TRBJ1-6 . 14 TRBV4-2 ASSHPDRGGNSPLH
TRBJ2-1 . 10 TRBV7-3 ASSPTSNEQF
TRBJ2-7 once 11 TRBV28 ASRGSGSNEQY
TRBJ2-1 . 16 TRBV27 ASSLSPRTSGGGNEQF
TRBJ1-2 once 13 TRBV7-9 ASSLGTGATNGYT
TRBJ1-2 . 12 TRBV2 ASSELTQGGGYT
TRBJ1-2 . 12 TRBV2 ASSGQGVNYGYT
TRBJ1-2 . 11 TRBV6-6 ASSYSSNYGYT
TRBJ2-2 few 16 TRBV19 ASSPRRGGLGNTGELF
TRBJ2-2 . 14 TRBV11-3 ASSSRDRGYTGELF
TRBJ2-2 . 12 TRBV10-3 AIRDRPNTGELF
TRBJ2-2 . 12 TRBV11-2 ASSFGTSTGELF
TRBJ2-3 . 14 TRBV14 ASSLGLAGGTDTQY
TRBJ2-3 . 14 TRBV2 ASSVRSFLRTDTQY
TRBJ2-5 . 13 TRBV7-2 ASSFPDRVGETQY
TRBJ2-1 few 12 TRBV7-2 ASTLAGGYNEQF
TRBJ2-7 . 11 TRBV2 ASSESSGYEQY
TRBJ1-1 . 10 TRBV6-5 ASRNRGTDAF
TRBJ1-1 . 14 TRBV18 ASSPPGGVMNTEAF